These T cell receptor beta chains were read from a single sample in a study of T cells in Graves' hyperthyroidism and ophthalmopathy. Each CDR3 protein is one row after TCRdb ran MiXCR on the multiplex PCR reads. The table lists around 600,000 distinct CDR3 sequences, about 14% of them singletons. The sequenced sample was blood. Receptors were obtained from a woman aged 45-65 years with Graves' ophthalmopathy. Each CDR3 is given without its conserved first and last residue. Each record gives: CDR3 protein, V gene.

CDR3 protein: ASSSGVAETQY; V gene: TRBV11-3
CDR3 protein: ASSPLAGEGTGELF; V gene: TRBV9
CDR3 protein: ASSEGGAGETQY; V gene: TRBV25-1
CDR3 protein: SARARQGSYGYT; V gene: TRBV20-1
CDR3 protein: ASKPRTANTGELF; V gene: TRBV28
CDR3 protein: ASSLRDRPWDSPLH; V gene: TRBV27
CDR3 protein: ASSPGGDHTQY; V gene: TRBV9
CDR3 protein: ASSPTGRPHNEQF; V gene: TRBV5-1
CDR3 protein: ATSEPLPSGRSETQY; V gene: TRBV24-1
CDR3 protein: ASRGDQETQY; V gene: TRBV7-9
CDR3 protein: SARDMRTVYYGYT; V gene: TRBV20-1
CDR3 protein: ASSQDLSRTTDTQY; V gene: TRBV4-1
CDR3 protein: ASSFPVDSQETQY; V gene: TRBV28
CDR3 protein: SASGGTDTQY; V gene: TRBV20-1
CDR3 protein: ASSQEAGVGTDTQY; V gene: TRBV14
CDR3 protein: SVEVINIQY; V gene: TRBV29-1
CDR3 protein: SARGDFYTGELF; V gene: TRBV20-1
CDR3 protein: ATKGQTNTEAF; V gene: TRBV12-3/TRBV12-4